Listed here are 5 T cell receptor beta chains from one sample, sequenced in a study of radiation and T cells in renal cell carcinoma. The repertoire was sequenced with immunoSEQ multiplex PCR; TCRdb's copy has only in-frame clones and lacks some. Of around 60,000 clones listed, around 78% are singletons. Time point in this sample: blood 2 weeks post-SBRT. Stated treatment: 15 Gy SBRT to primary tumor, nephrectomy 4 weeks later. This specimen consisted of blood, obtained from a patient whose treatment included radiotherapy and nephrectomy. These receptors were taken from a man between 60 and 70 years old with renal cell carcinoma.

V gene TRBV6-1 combines with J gene TRBJ2-5; the D gene is possibly TRBD1 (6 bases). Germline CDR1 and CDR2: MNHNS and SASEGT. This CDR3 spans 14 amino acids. V lost 4 bases to trimming and J lost 1 base, with 10 bases between them. Here the CDR3 DNA reads TGTGCCAGCAGTGGGGGGCGCAGCCAAGAGACCCAGTACTTC. Translating gives CASSGGRSQETQYF.

V and J are TRBV6-1 and TRBJ2-3; TRBD1 agrees at 10 bases. This CDR3 is built from 15 residues. The V gene end was trimmed by 6 bases and the J gene end by 3 bases; junction bases not matched to a gene: 6. Germline lookup yields CDR1 MNHNS and CDR2 SASEGT. The CDR3 is CASRGGQGETDTQYF. CDR3 nucleotide sequence: TGTGCCAGCAGAGGTGGACAGGGGGAAACAGATACGCAGTATTTT.

The rearrangement uses TRBV6-1 and TRBJ1-5; D may be TRBD1 (6 bases). Germline V gene sequence: CDR1 MNHNS, CDR2 SASEGT. V was clipped by 3 bases and J by 1 base, with 16 bases between them. The CDR3 contains 17 residues. In DNA, the CDR3 is TGTGCCAGCAGTGATCAGAGGGGGTTGTTCAGCAATCAGCCCCAGCATTTT. Translated, it gives CASSDQRGLFSNQPQHF.

J is TRBJ1-1 and V is TRBV4-1; D remains ambiguous. Germline V gene sequence: CDR1 MGHRA, CDR2 YSYEKL. This CDR3 contains 13 residues. Trimming removed 0 bases at V and 10 bases at J, with 12 bases between. This CDR3 is CASSQDFTRRAFF. DNA for the CDR3: TGCGCCAGCAGCCAAGATTTCACAAGGAGAGCTTTCTTT.

This chain links TRBV6-1 with TRBJ2-7; 7 bases align to TRBD1. Trimming at V came to 2 bases and at J to 2 bases, leaving 3 bases not matched to a gene. Germline CDR1 reads MNHNS; CDR2 reads SASEGT. There are 14 residues in the CDR3. The chain's CDR3 is CASSEPGTAYEQYV. The CDR3 DNA sequence: TGTGCCAGCAGTGAACCCGGGACAGCCTACGAGCAGTACGTC.